This T cell receptor beta chain was captured by sequencing in a study of cytomegalovirus exposure and HLA in healthy donors. About the research overall: The roughly 130 validation repertoires used the same platform as the roughly 720 first-cohort repertoires (as reported by a later analysis). Findings of the study overall: Rarity marked most TCR sequences, yet some public TCRs occurred in many donors. Cytomegalovirus status was reportedly diagnosed by the classifier with high sensitivity and specificity.

For this clone: Its matching antigen is unknown.

The protocol was immunoSEQ multiplex PCR, while the TCRdb copy is restricted to in-frame clones and leaves out a portion. The repertoire holds roughly 75,000 clones, with approximately 95% as singletons. V dropped 7 bases and J dropped 2; count of bases not matched to a gene: 9. The CDR3 extends over 15 amino acids. Germline V gives CDR1 MDHEN, CDR2 SYDVKM. This receptor was taken from a woman aged 18-29 years in good health and CMV-seropositive. The sequencing input was PBMCs. The chain has TRBV28 and TRBJ2-7; 9 bases align to TRBD2. The CDR3 DNA reads TGTGCCAGCAAAACCTGGACTAGCGACACCTACGAGCAGTACTTC. Translation: CASKTWTSDTYEQYF.